These 23 T cell receptor beta chains originate from one sample sequenced in a study of T cell responses to AZD1222 COVID-19 vaccine. Sequencing was performed with immunoSEQ multiplex PCR; in TCRdb, only in-frame clones are kept and a portion is missing. The data contain over 120,000 clones, more than 70% of them singletons. Sequencing was performed on peripheral blood, taken 28 days after the second AZD1222 dose. These receptors were obtained from an adult who received the AZD1222 COVID-19 vaccine.

In DNA, the CDR3 is TGCGCCAGCAGCCAAGAGGGGCAATATAGCAATCAGCCCCAGCATTTT. It is translated as CASSQEGQYSNQPQHF. The chain uses TRBV4-1 and TRBJ1-5, with D possibly being TRBD1 (5 bases). The V gene lost 0 bases and the J gene lost 0 bases, with 9 bases spanning the gap. CDR1 is MGHRA and CDR2 is YSYEKL in the germline V gene. The CDR3 is 16 amino acids.

V and J are TRBV11-2 and TRBJ2-3, with TRBD1 identical over 8 bases. Germline CDR1 reads SGHAT; CDR2 reads FQNNGV. CDR3 size: 17 residues. With 4 bases clipped from V and 2 bases from J, the junction kept 11 bases outside the gene matches. The CDR3 bases are TGTGCCAGCAGCTCCTCCCAGGGGGCTGAGGACACAGATACGCAGTATTTT. Translated: CASSSSQGAEDTDTQYF. The full variable domain, its missing parts supplied by reference TRBV11-2 and TRBJ2-3, is EAGVAQSPRYKIIEKRQSVAFWCNPISGHATLYWYQQILGQGPKLLIQFQNNGVVDDSQLPKDRFSAERLKGVDSTLKIQPAKLEDSAVYLCASSSSQGAEDTDTQYFGPGTRLTVL.

Concerning this clone itself: This same CDR3 is encoded by further DNA sequences in the sample. This chain uses TRBV7-9 with TRBJ2-2; D ambiguous. The germline gives CDR1 SEHNR, CDR2 FQNEAQ (reference sequence). V lost 5 bases, J lost 4 bases, and 2 bases lay in between. This CDR3 region has 11 residues. CDR3 DNA sequence: TGTGCCAGCAGCCCCACCGGGGAGCTGTTTTTT. This sequence encodes CASSPTGELFF.

The rearrangement links TRBV9 to TRBJ2-3; 10 nucleotides align to TRBD2. Germline V lookup: CDR1 SGDLS, CDR2 YYNGEE. Trimming removed 2 bases from V and 4 bases from J; junction bases left unmatched: 16. CDR3 length: 19 residues. CDR3 sequence reads: CASSVSLAGVGLRSDTQYF. Here the CDR3 DNA reads TGTGCCAGCAGCGTCTCTCTAGCGGGAGTGGGCCTTAGGTCAGATACGCAGTATTTT.

V is TRBV20-1 and J is TRBJ1-1, with 9 bases identical to TRBD1. The germline CDR1 and CDR2 sequences are DFQATT and SNEGSKA (reference sequence). The CDR3 spans 15 residues. V lost 3 bases and J lost 7; bases outside the gene matches: 12. Here the CDR3 reads CSASLRDRGENEAFF. The CDR3 DNA follows: TGCAGTGCTAGTCTGCGTGACAGGGGGGAAAATGAAGCTTTCTTT.

The CDR3, as DNA: TGTGCCAGCAGTCTCACTCCCCAGGGTACGCAGTATTTT. This codes for CASSLTPQGTQYF. This chain links TRBV7-7 with TRBJ2-3; tentative D call: TRBD1 (5 bases). The CDR3 consists of 13 residues. V lost 6 bases and J lost 8, with 15 bases in between. CDR1 is SSHAT, CDR2 FNYEAQ, per germline (reference sequence).

The chain employs TRBV3-1 (or the pseudogene TRBV3-2) and TRBJ2-2; D is possibly TRBD1 (5 bases). Trimming took 3 bases from V and 4 from J, leaving 12 bases between them. Per the germline V gene, CDR1 is LGHDT and CDR2 is YNNKEL (reference sequence). The CDR3 runs 15 residues. CDR3 bases: TGTGCCAGCAGCCATCGCGACAGACCCACCGGGGAGCTGTTTTTT. Its protein product is CASSHRDRPTGELFF.

The rearrangement joins TRBV4-1 to TRBJ1-3; D may be TRBD1 (6 bases). Trimming took 0 bases from V and 6 from J, leaving 12 bases between them. Germline V lookup: CDR1 MGHRA, CDR2 YSYEKL. This CDR3 is 15 amino acids long. Written as DNA, the CDR3 is TGCGCCAGCAGCCAAGATGACAGGTTAGCAAACACCATATATTTT. This translates into CASSQDDRLANTIYF.

The chain links TRBV4-1 to TRBJ2-7; D might be TRBD1 (6 bases). Trimming took 0 bases from V and 3 from J, leaving 9 bases between them. The germline V gene encodes CDR1 MGHRA and CDR2 YSYEKL. CDR3 size: 14 residues. The CDR3 here is CASSQERTVYEQYF. For the CDR3, the DNA is TGCGCCAGCAGCCAAGAGAGGACAGTCTACGAGCAGTACTTC.

The V gene is TRBV14, the J gene TRBJ2-7; TRBD1 is a possible D gene (6 bases). The CDR3 totals 14 residues. The germline V and J ends were trimmed by 0 bases and 2 bases, with 8 bases remaining between them. CDR1 is SGHDN, CDR2 FVKESK, per germline. The chain's CDR3 is CASSQDDRPYEQYF. For the CDR3, the DNA is TGTGCCAGCAGCCAAGATGACAGGCCCTACGAGCAGTACTTC.

This clone was detected only once. The V call is TRBV6-1, the J call TRBJ1-5; D unresolved. Trimming stripped 1 base from V and 2 bases from J, with 9 bases between. Germline values: CDR1 MNHNS, CDR2 SASEGT. The CDR3 is 15 amino acids. The CDR3 nucleotides are TGTGCCAGCAGTGAAGTAGGGTGGGGCAATCAGCCCCAGCATTTT. It translates to CASSEVGWGNQPQHF.

J is TRBJ2-5 and V is TRBV7-2; 7 bases align to TRBD1. V lost 1 base and J lost 2; bases outside the gene matches: 1. Germline-derived CDR1 and CDR2 are SGHTA and FQGNSA. The CDR3 contains 14 residues. This CDR3 is CASSLGGQQETQYF. DNA for the CDR3: TGTGCCAGCAGCTTAGGGGGACAGCAAGAGACCCAGTACTTC.

The gene calls are TRBV7-9 and TRBJ1-4; no definite D call. V gave up 2 bases and J gave up 0 bases, with 13 bases separating them. CDR3 length equals 17 residues. Germline V gene data show CDR1 as SEHNR and CDR2 as FQNEAQ (reference sequence). Here the CDR3 DNA reads TGTGCCAGCAGCTTAAGTCGTGTGGCAGCAACTAATGAAAAACTGTTTTTT. It encodes CASSLSRVAATNEKLFF.

The gene calls are TRBV6-5 and TRBJ1-2, with 7 bases fitting TRBD1. This CDR3 has 13 amino acids. Germline V CDR1 and CDR2: MNHEY, SVGAGI. J lost 8 bases, V lost 2 bases, and 5 bases had no gene match. The CDR3 reads CASSYEGAGGYTF. In DNA form, the CDR3 reads TGTGCCAGCAGTTACGAGGGGGCGGGAGGCTACACCTTC.

The CDR3: CASSLSARETQYF. The DNA for the CDR3 is TGTGCCAGCAGCTTATCAGCCAGAGAGACCCAGTACTTC. This chain uses TRBV12-3 or TRBV12-4 with TRBJ2-5; D not certain. V lost 6 bases and J lost 4, with 12 bases in between. The CDR3 extends over 13 amino acids.

The chain has TRBV7-8 and TRBJ1-5, with D uncertain. Germline CDR1 SGHVS, CDR2 FQNEAQ. V was trimmed by 7 bases and J by 0 bases, leaving 13 bases between them. The CDR3 is made up of 15 amino acids. The CDR3 DNA reads as TGTGCCAGCACCCTCTCGGGTTATAGCAATCAGCCCCAGCATTTT. Translating gives CASTLSGYSNQPQHF.

This chain connects TRBV27 to TRBJ2-1; D unresolved. The V end lost 1 base, the J end lost 0 bases, and 10 bases lay between the germline ends. Germline CDR1 reads MNHEY; CDR2 reads SMNVEV (reference sequence). The CDR3 totals 16 residues. This chain's CDR3 is CASSLFMSSSYNEQFF. CDR3 bases: TGTGCCAGCAGTTTATTTATGTCCAGCTCCTACAATGAGCAGTTCTTC.

This chain uses TRBV4-1 with TRBJ2-7; 9 positions match TRBD1. The CDR3 loop spans 14 amino acids. Germline CDR1 MGHRA, CDR2 YSYEKL. The junction had 1 base not matched to a gene; V was cut back by 1 base and J by 3 bases. Here the CDR3 reads CASSQGTGDYEQYF. The CDR3 DNA follows: TGCGCCAGCAGCCAAGGGACAGGGGACTACGAGCAGTACTTC.

This chain connects TRBV13 to TRBJ1-4, with D tentatively TRBD1 (5 bases). The CDR3 consists of 15 residues. Germline V gene data show CDR1 as PRHDT and CDR2 as FYEKMQ (reference sequence). Trimming removed 4 bases at V and 4 bases at J, with 13 bases between. CDR3 DNA: TGTGCCAGCAGCTCCCGGGGGGAGAGTAATGAAAAACTGTTTTTT. Translating it yields CASSSRGESNEKLFF.

DNA of the CDR3: TGTGCCAGCATGGAACAGGGGGCTTGGGAAAAACTGTTTTTT. It yields the protein CASMEQGAWEKLFF. The rearrangement uses TRBV2 and TRBJ1-4, with 9 positions matching TRBD1. CDR3 length: 14 amino acids. CDR1 and CDR2 (germline): SNHLY, FYNNEI. V lost 7 bases, J lost 8 bases, and 8 bases stayed unmatched.

The V call is TRBV2, the J call TRBJ1-2; D is uncertain. The V gene's germline CDR1 is SNHLY and CDR2 FYNNEI. CDR3 size: 14 residues. Trimming removed 0 bases at V and 7 bases at J, with 12 bases between. The CDR3 spells CASSEARKATGYTF. The CDR3 DNA reads as TGTGCCAGCAGTGAAGCGCGGAAGGCTACTGGCTACACCTTC.

The gene calls are TRBV7-8 and TRBJ1-3; perhaps TRBD1 as D (6 bases). CDR3 size: 16 residues. V lost 4 bases and J 2 bases, leaving 15 bases between the germline ends. The germline CDR1 and CDR2 sequences are SGHVS and FQNEAQ. CDR3 DNA: TGTGCCAGCAGCTGGCAGGGGCAGGAGGCTGGAAACACCATATATTTT. Amino acids: CASSWQGQEAGNTIYF.

The chain links TRBV12-3 or TRBV12-4 to TRBJ1-1; D gene unclear. Trimming pared 2 bases from V and 2 bases from J, leaving 3 bases between. This CDR3 region has 12 residues. CDR3 amino acids: CASSLSNTEAFF. The CDR3 DNA reads TGTGCCAGCAGTTTATCCAACACTGAAGCTTTCTTT.